These 15 T cell receptor beta chains were all obtained from the same sample, sequenced in a study of shared T cell receptors in the human thymus. Using immunoSEQ multiplex PCR, the repertoire was profiled, and TCRdb retains in-frame clones only, with some absent. The data show about 660,000 clones, with roughly 90% seen just once and about 0.01% held by the top ten. The sample was also linked to a second study, of human thymus T cells.

Material for sequencing was thymocytes. These TCRs come from a boy younger than two with a congenital heart defect.

The J gene is TRBJ2-3, the V gene TRBV4-2, with D perhaps TRBD2 (5 bases). Germline V gene sequence: CDR1 LGHNA, CDR2 YNFKEQ. Trimming took off 4 bases at V and 0 bases at J, with 11 bases between the two ends. This CDR3 is 15 amino acids long. The CDR3: CASSRGAASTDTQYF. The CDR3 DNA sequence: TGTGCCAGCAGCCGCGGAGCGGCTAGCACAGATACGCAGTATTTT.

The chain joins TRBV15 to TRBJ2-7, with D maybe TRBD1 (5 bases). Trimming shortened V by 4 bases and J by 5 bases, and 9 bases separated the two germline ends. Germline-derived CDR1 and CDR2 are LNHNV and YYDKDF (reference sequence). The CDR3 totals 12 residues. CDR3 sequence: CATSTTDNEQYF. The DNA of the CDR3 is TGTGCCACCAGCACGACAGATAACGAGCAGTACTTC.

This clone was detected only a few times. The chain combines TRBV28 with TRBJ2-3; 15 bases agree with TRBD2. Germline values: CDR1 MDHEN, CDR2 SYDVKM. The J segment lost 5 bases and the V segment lost 5 bases, leaving 8 bases of the junction unmatched. The CDR3 sequence is 17 residues long. The CDR3 reads CASSPPGLAGGRDTQYF. The CDR3 nucleotides are TGTGCCAGCAGTCCGCCGGGACTAGCGGGAGGACGAGATACGCAGTATTTT.

The V call is TRBV5-6, the J call TRBJ2-3; 11 bases agree with TRBD2. Germline-derived CDR1 and CDR2 are SGHDT and YYEEEE. With 4 bases clipped from V and 2 bases from J, the junction kept 9 bases outside the gene matches. The CDR3 loop spans 17 amino acids. The CDR3 DNA follows: TGTGCCAGCAGCGGGGCAGGGACTAGCGGAACCACAGATACGCAGTATTTT. Translated: CASSGAGTSGTTDTQYF.

This chain uses TRBV9 with TRBJ1-4, with 10 positions matching TRBD1. Germline CDR1 and CDR2: SGDLS and YYNGEE. Trimming at V came to 4 bases and at J to 8 bases, leaving 8 bases not matched to a gene. The CDR3 is 15 amino acids. The CDR3 DNA follows: TGTGCCAGCAGCTTTGGACAGGGGGTAGGCGAAAAACTGTTTTTT. It yields the protein CASSFGQGVGEKLFF.

This chain joins TRBV28 and TRBJ2-7, with 14 bases lining up with TRBD2. Germline CDR1 reads MDHEN; CDR2 reads SYDVKM. After removal of 6 bases from V and 4 bases from J, the junction contained 20 bases not matched to a gene. There are 20 residues in the CDR3. CDR3 bases: TGTGCCAGCAGCGACCCCCCCGGACTAGCGGGAGGTCGCCGTTGGTACGAGCAGTACTTC. Protein product: CASSDPPGLAGGRRWYEQYF. The complete variable domain, with remaining parts taken from reference TRBV28 and TRBJ2-7, reads DVKVTQSSRYLVKRTGEKVFLECVQDMDHENMFWYRQDPGLGLRLIYFSYDVKMKEKGDIPEGYSVSREKKERFSLILESASTNQTSMYLCASSDPPGLAGGRRWYEQYFGPGTRLTVT.

This chain uses TRBV9 with TRBJ1-1; possible D gene TRBD1, 6 bases. The CDR3 sequence is 16 residues long. V lost 0 bases and J lost 3, with 15 bases in between. The V gene's germline CDR1 is SGDLS and CDR2 YYNGEE. The CDR3 reads CASSVDRAGGDTEAFF. In nucleotides, the CDR3 is TGTGCCAGCAGCGTAGACAGGGCGGGGGGGGACACTGAAGCTTTCTTT.

This clone was seen just once. The gene calls are TRBV4-3 and TRBJ2-7, with D maybe TRBD1 (6 bases). Trimming removed 3 bases from V and 11 bases from J, with 23 bases in between. This CDR3 comprises 15 residues. The germline gives CDR1 LGHNA, CDR2 YSLEER. The CDR3 here is CASSQNRDIRSEEYF. The CDR3 DNA reads TGCGCCAGCAGCCAGAACCGGGACATTCGGTCGGAGGAGTACTTC.

This clone was recorded only once. The chain employs TRBV5-5 and TRBJ2-7; 7 bases align to TRBD1. The CDR3 runs to 12 residues. Germline values: CDR1 SGHKS, CDR2 YYEKEE (reference sequence). V gave up 2 bases and J gave up 5 bases; unmatched junction bases: 1. As DNA, the CDR3 is TGTGCCAGCAGCTTAGGGGGCCACGAGCAGTACTTC. It codes for CASSLGGHEQYF.

This chain links TRBV6-1 with TRBJ1-4; 12 bases fit TRBD1. The CDR3 consists of 18 residues. J was trimmed by 2 bases and V by 4 bases; bases with no gene match: 8. Germline V gene data show CDR1 as MNHNS and CDR2 as SASEGT. The CDR3 is CASSGAGQGARTNEKLFF. CDR3 bases: TGTGCCAGCAGTGGGGCGGGACAGGGGGCGCGCACTAATGAAAAACTGTTTTTT.

This chain links TRBV19 with TRBJ2-7, with a tentative D call TRBD2 (7 bases). Germline CDR1 reads LNHDA; CDR2 reads SQIVND (reference sequence). The CDR3 has 15 amino acids. Trimming took off 5 bases at V and 2 bases at J, with 16 bases between the two ends. This CDR3 reads CASSSWGGQAYEQYF. DNA of the CDR3: TGTGCCAGTAGTTCTTGGGGGGGACAAGCCTACGAGCAGTACTTC.

This sequence joins TRBV4-3 and TRBJ2-2, with 12 bases fitting TRBD1. J gave up 4 bases and V 5 bases, and 5 bases lay outside the gene matches. From germline, CDR1 is LGHNA and CDR2 YSLEER. This CDR3 has 16 amino acids. CDR3 sequence (DNA): TGCGCCAGCAGCGAGGGGGACAGGGGGCGCACCGGGGAGCTGTTTTTT. It codes for CASSEGDRGRTGELFF.

The gene calls are TRBV7-9 and TRBJ2-5; maybe TRBD1 (5 bases). V gave up 0 bases and J gave up 9 bases, with 11 bases separating them. Germline CDR1 is SEHNR and CDR2 is FQNEAQ (reference sequence). This CDR3 is 13 amino acids long. The DNA for the CDR3 is TGTGCCAGCAGCTTAGCCAGCTCAGGGTCCCAGTACTTC. Its translation is CASSLASSGSQYF.

The V call is TRBV2, the J call TRBJ2-1; possible D gene TRBD2, 6 bases. Per germline, CDR1 SNHLY and CDR2 FYNNEI. V was cut by 6 bases and J by 0 bases, with 12 bases left in between. This CDR3 comprises 15 residues. CDR3: CASRVAVSSYNEQFF. CDR3 sequence (DNA): TGTGCCAGCAGGGTAGCGGTTAGCTCCTACAATGAGCAGTTCTTC. Filled out from reference TRBV2 and TRBJ2-1, the complete variable domain reads EPEVTQTPSHQVTQMGQEVILRCVPISNHLYFYWYRQILGQKVEFLVSFYNNEISEKSEIFDDQFSVERPDGSNFTLKIRSTKLEDSAMYFCASRVAVSSYNEQFFGPGTRLTVL.

This clone showed up just once. The genes are TRBV20-1 and TRBJ2-3; no firm D call. Germline values: CDR1 DFQATT, CDR2 SNEGSKA (reference sequence). The length of the CDR3 is 8 residues. In DNA form, the CDR3 reads TGCAGGATAGCCCCCTGGTATTTT. Amino acid sequence: CRIAPWYF.